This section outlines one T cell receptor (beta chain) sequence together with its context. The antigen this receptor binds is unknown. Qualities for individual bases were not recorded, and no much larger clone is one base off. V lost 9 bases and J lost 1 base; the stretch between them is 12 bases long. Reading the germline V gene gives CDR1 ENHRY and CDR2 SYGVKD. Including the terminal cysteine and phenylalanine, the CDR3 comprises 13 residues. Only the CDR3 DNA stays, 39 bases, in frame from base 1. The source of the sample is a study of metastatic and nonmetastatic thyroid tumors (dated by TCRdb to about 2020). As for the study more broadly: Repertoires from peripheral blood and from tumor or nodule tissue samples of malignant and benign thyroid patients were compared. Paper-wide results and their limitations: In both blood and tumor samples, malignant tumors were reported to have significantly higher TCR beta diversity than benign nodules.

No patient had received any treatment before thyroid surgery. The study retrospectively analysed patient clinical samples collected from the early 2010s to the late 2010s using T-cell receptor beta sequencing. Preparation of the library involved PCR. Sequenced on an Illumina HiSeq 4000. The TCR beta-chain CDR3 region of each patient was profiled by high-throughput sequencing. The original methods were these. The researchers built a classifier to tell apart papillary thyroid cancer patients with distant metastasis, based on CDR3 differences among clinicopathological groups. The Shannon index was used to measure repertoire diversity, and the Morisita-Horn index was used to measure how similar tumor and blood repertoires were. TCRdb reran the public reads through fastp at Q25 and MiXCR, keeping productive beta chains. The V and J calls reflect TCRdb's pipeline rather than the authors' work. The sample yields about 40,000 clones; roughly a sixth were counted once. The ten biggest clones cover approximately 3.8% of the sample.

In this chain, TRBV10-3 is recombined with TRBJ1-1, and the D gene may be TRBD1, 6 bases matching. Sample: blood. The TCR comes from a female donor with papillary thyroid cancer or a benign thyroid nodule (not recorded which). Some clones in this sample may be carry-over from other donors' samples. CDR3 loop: CAIIATGNTEAFF. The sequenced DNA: TGTGCCATTATCGCGACAGGGAACACTGAAGCTTTCTTT.